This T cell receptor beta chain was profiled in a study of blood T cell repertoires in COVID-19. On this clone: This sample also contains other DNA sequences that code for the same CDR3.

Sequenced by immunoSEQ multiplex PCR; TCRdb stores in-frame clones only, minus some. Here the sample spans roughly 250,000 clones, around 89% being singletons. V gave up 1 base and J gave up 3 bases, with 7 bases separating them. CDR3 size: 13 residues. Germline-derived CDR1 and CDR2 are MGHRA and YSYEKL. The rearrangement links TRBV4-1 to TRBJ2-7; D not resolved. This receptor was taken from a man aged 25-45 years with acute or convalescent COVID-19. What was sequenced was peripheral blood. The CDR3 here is CASSQGSGYEQYF. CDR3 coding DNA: TGCGCCAGCAGCCAAGGGAGTGGCTACGAGCAGTACTTC.